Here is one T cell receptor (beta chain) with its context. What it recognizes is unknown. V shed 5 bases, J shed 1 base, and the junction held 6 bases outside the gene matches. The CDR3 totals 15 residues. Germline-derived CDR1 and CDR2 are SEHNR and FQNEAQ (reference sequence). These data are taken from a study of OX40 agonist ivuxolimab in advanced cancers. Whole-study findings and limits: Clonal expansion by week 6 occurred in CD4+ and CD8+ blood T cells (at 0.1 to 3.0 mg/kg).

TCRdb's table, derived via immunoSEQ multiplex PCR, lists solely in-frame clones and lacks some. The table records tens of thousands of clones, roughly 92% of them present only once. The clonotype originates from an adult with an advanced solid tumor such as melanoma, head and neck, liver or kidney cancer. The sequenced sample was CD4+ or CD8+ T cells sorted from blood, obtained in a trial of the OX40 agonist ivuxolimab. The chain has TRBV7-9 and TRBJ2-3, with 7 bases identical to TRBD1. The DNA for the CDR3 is TGTGCCAGCAGCGCTTGGACAGGACGCACAGATACGCAGTATTTT. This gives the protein CASSAWTGRTDTQYF.